This T cell receptor (beta chain) was sequenced during a study of T cell changes during pregnancy in multiple sclerosis. Using immunoSEQ multiplex PCR, the repertoire was profiled, and TCRdb retains in-frame clones only, with some absent. The table includes some 99,000 clones, 93% detected once. The germline CDR1 and CDR2 sequences are SGHRS and YFSETQ. The V gene end was trimmed by 0 bases and the J gene end by 5 bases; junction bases not matched to a gene: 5. This CDR3 has 16 amino acids. The clonotype comes from a female donor with multiple sclerosis, enrolled in a pregnancy study. Sequenced here: peripheral blood, sampled after pregnancy. V usage is TRBV5-1 and J usage is TRBJ2-1; TRBD1 agrees at 10 bases. CDR3 in amino acids: CASSLAGTGANNEQFF. Here the CDR3 DNA reads TGCGCCAGCAGCTTGGCCGGGACAGGGGCAAACAATGAGCAGTTCTTC.